The present TCR beta chain was sequenced within a study of cytomegalovirus exposure and HLA in healthy donors. Study-wide points: The later analysis indicated that the majority of CMV-associated TCR beta chains appeared HLA-restricted. Earlier analysis yielded a pattern in which most TCR beta V segments were productive about 90% or about 30% of the time. Across donors, sequencing depth was assumed by presence/absence analyses to be roughly uniform. As was reported, the classifier diagnosed cytomegalovirus status with high specificity and sensitivity.

This clone has only one observation. The antigen is not known. The CDR3 totals 18 residues. Trimming cost V 0 bases and J 4 bases, with 17 bases left between them. Germline CDR1 SGHTS, CDR2 YDEGEE. A multiplex PCR was run with 60 Vbeta primers and 13 Jbeta primers. Using immunoSEQ multiplex PCR, the repertoire was profiled, and TCRdb retains in-frame clones only, with some absent. The sample has fewer than 150,000 clones, roughly 68% seen once. The source material was PBMCs. The TCR originated in a woman between 45 and 65 years old in good health and CMV-seropositive. This chain joins TRBV5-8 and TRBJ1-6, with D perhaps matching TRBD1 (5 bases). The CDR3 nucleotides read TGTGCCAGCAGCTTGGAGTTGTCCGGGGGTCCGTATAATTCACCCCTCCACTTT. Its translation: CASSLELSGGPYNSPLHF.